The 17 T cell receptor beta chains reported below all come from one sample, sequenced in a study of cytomegalovirus exposure and HLA in healthy donors. The PCR used 60 Vbeta and 13 Jbeta primers. Clones were read by immunoSEQ multiplex PCR, and TCRdb kept only the in-frame ones, dropping some. There are 150,000 to 200,000 clones in the sample; 65% to 80% occur only once, and about 1.5% lies in the top ten. The sequenced material came from PBMCs. Receptors originate from a woman in her thirties in good health and CMV-seronegative.

The chain is built from TRBV28 and TRBJ2-3; D is unresolved. Germline V lookup: CDR1 MDHEN, CDR2 SYDVKM. The CDR3 contains 11 residues. V was trimmed by 3 bases and J by 5 bases, leaving 3 bases between them. The CDR3 region has the DNA TGTGCCAGCAGTTTGAGAGATACGCAGTATTTT. Translation gives CASSLRDTQYF.

The V call is TRBV28, the J call TRBJ2-3; maybe TRBD2 (5 bases). CDR1 is MDHEN and CDR2 is SYDVKM in the germline V gene. Trimming left V 2 bases short and J 2 bases short, with 8 bases between. There are 14 residues in the CDR3. The CDR3 sequence is CASSLPGYTDTQYF. CDR3 nucleotides: TGTGCCAGCAGTTTACCGGGGTACACAGATACGCAGTATTTT.

The chain recombines TRBV7-9 with TRBJ2-5; 7 positions agree with TRBD2. CDR3 size: 15 residues. The junction had 11 bases not matched to a gene; V was cut back by 6 bases and J by 4 bases. Germline CDR1 SEHNR, CDR2 FQNEAQ (reference sequence). The CDR3 DNA reads as TGTGCCAGCAGTCCGATGGGGGGGACGGGAGAGACCCAGTACTTC. This encodes CASSPMGGTGETQYF.

V gene TRBV30 combines with J gene TRBJ2-2; D perhaps matches TRBD1 (6 bases). Per the germline V gene, CDR1 is GTSNPN and CDR2 is SVGIG (reference sequence). Trimming removed 0 bases from V and 11 bases from J, with 16 bases in between. This CDR3 has 14 amino acids. The CDR3 bases are TGTGCCTGGAGTGTATTGAACAGGGCTGATGAGCTGTTTTTT. Its protein is CAWSVLNRADELFF.

This rearrangement joins TRBV28 to TRBJ2-1; TRBD1 agrees at 9 bases. The CDR3 runs 13 residues. The germline V gene encodes CDR1 MDHEN and CDR2 SYDVKM. The V segment lost 6 bases and the J segment 9 bases; nucleotides outside the gene matches: 6. CDR3 in DNA: TGTGCCAGCAGCCCGAGGACAGGGGTTGAGCAGTTCTTC. Its protein is CASSPRTGVEQFF.

This clone was seen only once. V is TRBV27 and J is TRBJ1-5, with D perhaps matching TRBD1 (6 bases). The CDR3 has 15 amino acids. Germline V gene sequence: CDR1 MNHEY, CDR2 SMNVEV (reference sequence). V lost 6 bases, J lost 3 bases, and 15 bases lay in between. DNA of the CDR3: TGTGCCAGCAGGCAAACAGGGATGGCCAATCAGCCCCAGCATTTT. Amino acids: CASRQTGMANQPQHF.

Comment on this clone: The junction does not match germline at one end; this may be a read error. V and J are TRBV7-8 and TRBJ2-7; 12 bases match TRBD2. The CDR3 totals 16 residues. From germline, CDR1 is SGHVS and CDR2 FQNEAQ. The CDR3 sequence: CARSLTGLAGLHEQYF. The CDR3 nucleotides read TGTGCCCGCAGCTTAACGGGACTAGCGGGTCTCCACGAGCAGTACTTC.

V gene TRBV29-1 combines with J gene TRBJ1-1, with 8 bases lining up with TRBD1. Looked up from germline, CDR1 is SQVTM and CDR2 is ANQGSEA. This CDR3 is 13 amino acids long. V was clipped by 7 bases and J by 3 bases; unmatched bases: 7. CDR3 DNA: TGCAGCGGAGGACAGGGAAGGGACACTGAAGCTTTCTTT. It codes for CSGGQGRDTEAFF.

The chain links TRBV2 to TRBJ2-7; 9 nucleotides agree with TRBD2. The length of the CDR3 is 16 residues. Germline CDR1 SNHLY, CDR2 FYNNEI. The junction had 15 bases not matched to a gene; V was cut back by 6 bases and J by 6 bases. In nucleotides, the CDR3 is TGTGCCAGCAGCTCCCTAAACCCGGGACTAGCAGGCGAGCAGTACTTC. It yields the protein CASSSLNPGLAGEQYF.

J is TRBJ2-4 and V is TRBV4-2, with 10 bases matching TRBD1. Germline values: CDR1 LGHNA, CDR2 YNFKEQ. The CDR3 loop spans 18 amino acids. Trimming at V came to 4 bases and at J to 0 bases, leaving 9 bases not matched to a gene. CDR3 DNA sequence: TGTGCCAGCAGCCGCGAAATTGGACAGGGGGGAGCCAAAAACATTCAGTACTTC. Protein product: CASSREIGQGGAKNIQYF.

The gene calls are TRBV4-2 and TRBJ1-5; D unclear. Germline V gene data show CDR1 as LGHNA and CDR2 as YNFKEQ. The V end lost 0 bases, the J end lost 6 bases, and 6 bases lay between the germline ends. This CDR3 region has 13 residues. The CDR3 loop reads CASSQDIAQPQHF. The DNA of the CDR3 is TGTGCCAGCAGCCAAGATATAGCTCAGCCCCAGCATTTT.

CDR3 DNA sequence: TGTGCCAGCAGCGTCCAGGCTTTCTCTGGAAACACCATATATTTT. This gives the protein CASSVQAFSGNTIYF. The genes are TRBV9 and TRBJ1-3; D unclear. The CDR3 runs 15 residues. The germline gives CDR1 SGDLS, CDR2 YYNGEE. Trimming removed 2 bases from V and 0 bases from J, with 9 bases in between. Complete variable domain (other parts from reference TRBV9 and TRBJ1-3): DSGVTQTPKHLITATGQRVTLRCSPRSGDLSVYWYQQSLDQGLQFLIQYYNGEERAKGNILERFSAQQFPDLHSELNLSSLELGDSALYFCASSVQAFSGNTIYFGEGSWLTVV.

The chain carries TRBV11-1 and TRBJ2-2; the match to TRBD1 covers 8 bases. Germline-derived CDR1 and CDR2 are SGHAT and FQDESV (reference sequence). This CDR3 contains 16 residues. Losses at the gene ends were 5 bases for V and 2 bases for J; bases not matched to a gene: 7. The CDR3 sequence is CASSLPGGINTGELFF. Here the CDR3 DNA reads TGTGCCAGCAGCCTCCCAGGGGGCATCAACACCGGGGAGCTGTTTTTT.

This chain connects TRBV19 to TRBJ1-1; 8 nucleotides match TRBD1. The J segment lost 6 bases and the V segment lost 4 bases, leaving 7 bases of the junction unmatched. Per germline, CDR1 LNHDA and CDR2 SQIVND (reference sequence). The CDR3 contains 14 residues. The CDR3 coding sequence is TGTGCCAGTAGTACCCCACAGGGGGTTGCTGAAGCTTTCTTT. Translated: CASSTPQGVAEAFF. The full variable domain, with the rest looked up from reference TRBV19 and TRBJ1-1, is DGGITQSPKYLFRKEGQNVTLSCEQNLNHDAMYWYRQDPGQGLRLIYYSQIVNDFQKGDIAEGYSVSREKKESFPLTVTSAQKNPTAFYLCASSTPQGVAEAFFGQGTRLTVV.

The V gene is TRBV1, the J gene TRBJ2-5; the table gives TRBD2 as D, unverified against the DNA. TRBV1 is a listed pseudogene. This CDR3 has 14 amino acids. CDR3 nucleotide sequence: TGCACCAGCAGCCAAGAGGAGGGGCAAGAGACCCAGTACTTC. This translates into CTSSQEEGQETQYF.

The gene calls are TRBV30 and TRBJ2-4, with TRBD2 matching 8 bases. Germline V gene lookup returns CDR1 GTSNPN and CDR2 SVGIG (reference sequence). This CDR3 region has 17 residues. V lost 0 bases and J lost 0; bases outside the gene matches: 7. DNA of the CDR3: TGTGCCTGGAGTGTACGGGGGGGTATTATAGCCAAAAACATTCAGTACTTC. Its protein is CAWSVRGGIIAKNIQYF.

Concerning this clone itself: A junction boundary mismatches the germline segment, possibly from a read error. The V call is TRBV30, the J call TRBJ1-2; 10 bases map to TRBD1. Germline-derived CDR1 and CDR2 are GTSNPN and SVGIG (reference sequence). This CDR3 spans 12 amino acids. The CDR3 protein is CAWDRGLRGYPF. The DNA of the CDR3 is TGTGCCTGGGACAGGGGGCTGAGGGGCTACCCCTTC. The variable domain in full, completed from reference TRBV30 and TRBJ1-2, reads SQTIHQWPATLVQPVGSPLSLECTVEGTSNPNLYWYRQAAGRGLQLLFYSVGIGQISSEVPQNLSASRPQDRQFILSSKKLLLSDSGFYLCAWDRGLRGYPFGSGTRLTVV.